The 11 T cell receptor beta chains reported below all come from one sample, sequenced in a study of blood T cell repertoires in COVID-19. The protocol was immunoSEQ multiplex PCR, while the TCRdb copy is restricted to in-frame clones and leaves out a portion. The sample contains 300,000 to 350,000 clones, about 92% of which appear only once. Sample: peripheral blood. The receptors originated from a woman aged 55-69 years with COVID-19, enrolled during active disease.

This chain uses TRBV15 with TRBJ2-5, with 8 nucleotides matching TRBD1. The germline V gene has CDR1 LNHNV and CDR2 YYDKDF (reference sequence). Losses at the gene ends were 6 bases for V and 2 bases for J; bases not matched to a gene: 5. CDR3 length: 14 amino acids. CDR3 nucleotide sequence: TGTGCCACCAGTCCCCGACAGGGGCAAGAGACCCAGTACTTC. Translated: CATSPRQGQETQYF.

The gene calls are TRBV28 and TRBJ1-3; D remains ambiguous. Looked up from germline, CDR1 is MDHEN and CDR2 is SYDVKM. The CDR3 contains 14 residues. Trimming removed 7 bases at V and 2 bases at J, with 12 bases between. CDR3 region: CASKGGFTGNTIYF. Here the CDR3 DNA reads TGTGCCAGCAAGGGAGGGTTTACTGGAAACACCATATATTTT.

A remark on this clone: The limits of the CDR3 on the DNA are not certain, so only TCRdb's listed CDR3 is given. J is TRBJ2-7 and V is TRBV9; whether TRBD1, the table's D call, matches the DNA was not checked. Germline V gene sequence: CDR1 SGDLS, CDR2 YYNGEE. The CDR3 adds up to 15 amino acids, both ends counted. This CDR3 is CASSVATGTGGGKYF.

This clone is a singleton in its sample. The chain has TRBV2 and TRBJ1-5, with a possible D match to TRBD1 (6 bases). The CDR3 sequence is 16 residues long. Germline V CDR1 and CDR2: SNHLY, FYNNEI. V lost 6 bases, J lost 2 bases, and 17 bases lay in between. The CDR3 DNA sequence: TGTGCCAGCAGCCCATTGACAGGTAGGGGCAATCAGCCCCAGCATTTT. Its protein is CASSPLTGRGNQPQHF.

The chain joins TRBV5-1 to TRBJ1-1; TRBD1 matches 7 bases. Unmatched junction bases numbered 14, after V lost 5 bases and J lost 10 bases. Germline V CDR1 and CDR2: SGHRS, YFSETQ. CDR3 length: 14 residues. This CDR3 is CASRIYRGQGAAFF. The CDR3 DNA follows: TGCGCCAGCAGAATATACAGGGGCCAAGGCGCAGCTTTCTTT.

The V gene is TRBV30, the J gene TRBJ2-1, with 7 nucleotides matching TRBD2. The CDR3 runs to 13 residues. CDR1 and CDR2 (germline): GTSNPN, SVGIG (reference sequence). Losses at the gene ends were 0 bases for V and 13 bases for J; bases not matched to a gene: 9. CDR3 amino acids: CAWSVRGAGDQFF. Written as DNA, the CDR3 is TGTGCCTGGAGTGTACGCGGGGCGGGGGATCAGTTCTTC.

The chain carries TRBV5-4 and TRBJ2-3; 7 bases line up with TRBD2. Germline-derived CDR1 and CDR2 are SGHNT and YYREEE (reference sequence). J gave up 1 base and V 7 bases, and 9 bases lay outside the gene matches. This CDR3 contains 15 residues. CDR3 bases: TGTGCCAGCTGGGGTAGGGGAGGGGGCACAGATACGCAGTATTTT. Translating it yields CASWGRGGGTDTQYF.

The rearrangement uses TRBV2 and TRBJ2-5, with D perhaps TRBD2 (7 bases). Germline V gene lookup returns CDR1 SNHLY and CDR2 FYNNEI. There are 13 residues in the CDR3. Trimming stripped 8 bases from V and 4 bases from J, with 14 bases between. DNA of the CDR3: TGTGCCAGCTCGCGGGGGCCTTTAGAGACCCAGTACTTC. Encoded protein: CASSRGPLETQYF. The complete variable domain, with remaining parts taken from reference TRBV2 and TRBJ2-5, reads EPEVTQTPSHQVTQMGQEVILRCVPISNHLYFYWYRQILGQKVEFLVSFYNNEISEKSEIFDDQFSVERPDGSNFTLKIRSTKLEDSAMYFCASSRGPLETQYFGPGTRLLVL.

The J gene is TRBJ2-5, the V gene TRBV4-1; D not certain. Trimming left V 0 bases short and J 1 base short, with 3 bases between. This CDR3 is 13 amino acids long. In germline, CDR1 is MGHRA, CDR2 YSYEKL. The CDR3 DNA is TGCGCCAGCAGCCAAGACAGCCAAGAGACCCAGTACTTC. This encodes CASSQDSQETQYF.

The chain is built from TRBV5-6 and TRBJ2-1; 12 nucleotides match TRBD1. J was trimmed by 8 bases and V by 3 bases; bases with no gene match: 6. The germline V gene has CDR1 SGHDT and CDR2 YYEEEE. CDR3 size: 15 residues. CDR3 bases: TGTGCCAGCAGCTGGCCGGGACAGGGGGCAGATGAGCAGTTCTTC. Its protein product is CASSWPGQGADEQFF.

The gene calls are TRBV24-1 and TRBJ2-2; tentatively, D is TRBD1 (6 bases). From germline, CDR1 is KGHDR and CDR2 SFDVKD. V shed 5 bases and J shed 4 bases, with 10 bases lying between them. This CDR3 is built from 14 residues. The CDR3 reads CATSVGGFTGELFF. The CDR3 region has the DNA TGTGCCACCAGTGTAGGGGGATTCACCGGGGAGCTGTTTTTT.